Listed here are 14 T cell receptor beta chains from one sample, sequenced in a study of cytomegalovirus exposure and HLA in healthy donors. With 60 Vbeta and 13 Jbeta primers, the PCR was carried out. Data came from immunoSEQ multiplex PCR; TCRdb stores just in-frame clones and leaves some out. The sample includes under 250,000 clones, more than 70% of them seen just once. Sequenced input: PBMCs. These receptors all come from a boy younger than 18 in good health and CMV-seronegative.

The chain recombines TRBV2 with TRBJ1-4; TRBD1 is a possible D gene (5 bases). The CDR3 is 16 amino acids. The V gene's germline CDR1 is SNHLY and CDR2 FYNNEI. Trimming pared 6 bases from V and 5 bases from J, leaving 19 bases between. The CDR3 region has the DNA TGTGCCAGCAGGAGGGACTTTACTCCGAGAAATGAAAAACTGTTTTTT. Amino acid sequence: CASRRDFTPRNEKLFF.

This chain links TRBV2 with TRBJ1-1; D unclear. Per the germline V gene, CDR1 is SNHLY and CDR2 is FYNNEI. The CDR3 contains 14 residues. Trimming took 6 bases from V and 2 from J, leaving 13 bases between them. DNA of the CDR3: TGTGCCAGCAGAGACTCGGGTCCCAACACTGAAGCTTTCTTT. It is translated as CASRDSGPNTEAFF.

This clone was counted a single time. The V gene is TRBV6-6, the J gene TRBJ2-5, with 9 bases that match TRBD1. The germline V gene has CDR1 MNHNY and CDR2 SVGAGI (reference sequence). CDR3 length: 15 amino acids. With 6 bases clipped from V and 4 bases from J, the junction kept 9 bases outside the gene matches. CDR3 region: CASRYRDRVGETQYF. Here the CDR3 DNA reads TGTGCCAGCAGATACCGGGACAGGGTTGGAGAGACCCAGTACTTC.

The chain employs TRBV5-1 and TRBJ1-1, with a tentative D call TRBD1 (5 bases). Germline CDR1 reads SGHRS; CDR2 reads YFSETQ. The CDR3 totals 13 residues. Between the trimmed V and J ends, which lost 5 bases and 5 bases, there was a span of 13 bases. The CDR3 DNA reads TGCGCCAGCAGTTACCGGGGGGAGACTGAAGCTTTCTTT. It codes for CASSYRGETEAFF.

The chain has TRBV11-2 and TRBJ2-3, with 9 bases lining up with TRBD2. Germline assignment: CDR1 SGHAT and CDR2 FQNNGV. Losses at the gene ends were 1 base for V and 6 bases for J; bases not matched to a gene: 8. CDR3 size: 16 residues. CDR3 protein: CASSLVRGGAYDTQYF. CDR3 bases: TGTGCCAGCAGCTTAGTCCGCGGGGGGGCTTACGATACGCAGTATTTT. Drawing the rest from reference TRBV11-2 and TRBJ2-3, the complete variable domain is EAGVAQSPRYKIIEKRQSVAFWCNPISGHATLYWYQQILGQGPKLLIQFQNNGVVDDSQLPKDRFSAERLKGVDSTLKIQPAKLEDSAVYLCASSLVRGGAYDTQYFGPGTRLTVL.

The table lists this clone with a count of one. The chain is built from TRBV5-1 and TRBJ2-2; unclear D gene. The germline gives CDR1 SGHRS, CDR2 YFSETQ. V dropped 0 bases and J dropped 6 bases, with 9 bases sitting between them. This CDR3 is 14 amino acids long. The DNA of the CDR3 is TGCGCCAGCAGCTTGGTTGGGCAACCCGGGGAGCTGTTTTTT. Protein product: CASSLVGQPGELFF.

The chain is built from TRBV5-5 and TRBJ1-2, with unresolved D. The CDR3 is made up of 13 amino acids. The V end lost 4 bases, the J end lost 6 bases, and 13 bases lay between the germline ends. Per germline, CDR1 SGHKS and CDR2 YYEKEE (reference sequence). CDR3 residues: CASSPPGYDGYTF. CDR3 sequence (DNA): TGTGCCAGCAGCCCCCCCGGGTATGATGGCTACACCTTC.

This chain uses TRBV9 with TRBJ2-3; D perhaps matches TRBD2 (6 bases). Per germline, CDR1 SGDLS and CDR2 YYNGEE. The CDR3 is 14 residues long. V lost 3 bases to trimming and J lost 2 bases, with 10 bases between them. The CDR3 reads CASSAGGNTDTQYF. As DNA, the CDR3 is TGTGCCAGCAGCGCTGGCGGGAACACAGATACGCAGTATTTT.

The chain couples TRBV6-5 to TRBJ2-2; no definite D call. The germline V gene has CDR1 MNHEY and CDR2 SVGAGI. The CDR3 sequence is 12 residues long. The V gene lost 1 base and the J gene lost 6 bases, with 3 bases spanning the gap. The CDR3, as DNA: TGTGCCAGCAGTTACTTAGCCGGGGAGCTGTTTTTT. Encoded protein: CASSYLAGELFF.

The chain has TRBV19 and TRBJ2-7; the match to TRBD2 covers 11 bases. The V segment lost 4 bases and the J segment 2 bases; nucleotides outside the gene matches: 16. Germline CDR1 reads LNHDA; CDR2 reads SQIVND (reference sequence). This CDR3 has 19 amino acids. CDR3 sequence: CASSTPGLAATTETYEQYF. CDR3 nucleotide sequence: TGTGCCAGTAGTACGCCGGGACTAGCGGCAACCACCGAGACCTACGAGCAGTACTTC.

CDR3 amino acids: CASSLVSSEYEQYF. As DNA, the CDR3 is TGTGCCAGCAGCTTAGTGTCTAGCGAGTACGAGCAGTACTTC. The genes are TRBV7-2 and TRBJ2-7, with D perhaps TRBD2 (6 bases). The CDR3 contains 14 residues. V lost 1 base to trimming and J lost 4 bases, with 11 bases between them. Germline loops: CDR1 SGHTA, CDR2 FQGNSA.

The chain links TRBV2 to TRBJ2-1; 12 positions match TRBD2. Germline-derived CDR1 and CDR2 are SNHLY and FYNNEI. Trimming at V came to 7 bases and at J to 10 bases, leaving 8 bases not matched to a gene. CDR3 size: 14 residues. For the CDR3, the DNA is TGTGCCAGCACCAAGACTAGCGGGGGCGAAGAGCAGTTCTTC. Amino acids: CASTKTSGGEEQFF.

Points on this clone: At one boundary the junction diverges from the germline segment, which might be a read error. The chain links TRBV7-7 to TRBJ1-1; D call uncertain. This CDR3 comprises 14 residues. Germline-derived CDR1 and CDR2 are SSHAT and FNYEAQ (reference sequence). The CDR3 DNA reads as TGTGCTAGCAGCCCGGGCCGAGGGAGCACTGAAGCTTTCTTT. Its protein is CASSPGRGSTEAFF.

This rearrangement joins TRBV11-2 to TRBJ2-7; weak D call: TRBD1 (5 bases). This CDR3 has 13 amino acids. Germline loops: CDR1 SGHAT, CDR2 FQNNGV. With 0 bases removed from V and 4 bases from J, the gap between germline ends came to 7 bases. CDR3 sequence reads: CASSLDRTYEQYF. The CDR3 nucleotides read TGTGCCAGCAGCTTAGATCGGACATACGAGCAGTACTTC.